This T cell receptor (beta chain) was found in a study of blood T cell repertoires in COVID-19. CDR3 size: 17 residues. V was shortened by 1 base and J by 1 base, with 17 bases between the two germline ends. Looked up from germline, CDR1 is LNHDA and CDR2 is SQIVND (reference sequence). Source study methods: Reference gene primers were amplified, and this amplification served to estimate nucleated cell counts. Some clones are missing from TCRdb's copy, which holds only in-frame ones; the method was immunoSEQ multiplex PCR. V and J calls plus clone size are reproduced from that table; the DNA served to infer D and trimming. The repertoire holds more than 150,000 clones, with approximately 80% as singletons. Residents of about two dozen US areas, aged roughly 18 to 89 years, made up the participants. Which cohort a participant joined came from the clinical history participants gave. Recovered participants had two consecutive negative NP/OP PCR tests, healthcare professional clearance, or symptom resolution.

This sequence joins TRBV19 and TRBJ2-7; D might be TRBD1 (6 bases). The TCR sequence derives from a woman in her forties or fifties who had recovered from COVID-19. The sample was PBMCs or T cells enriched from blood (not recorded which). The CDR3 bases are TGTGCCAGTAGTATAGTAGTCGGCACAGGGAGATCCTACGAGCAGTACTTC. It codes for CASSIVVGTGRSYEQYF.